This TCR beta chain was profiled in a study of TIL therapy for anti-PD-1-resistant metastatic lung cancer. Study overall: By whole-exome sequencing, median non-synonymous tumor mutation burden was roughly 1.4 mutations per megabase.

A word on this clone: The antigen is undetermined. Distinct nucleotide sequences in the sample also encode this CDR3.

Study-wide results and limits: Patients were highly selected, enriched for treatment-naive, never-smoker and oncogene-addicted cases.

The time point: pre-treatment sample, taken before nivolumab and TIL therapy. Tumor tissue came from excised metastases, mostly pleural nodules or supraclavicular lymph nodes. Stage 4 NSCLC adults joined between October 2017 and January 2020. The immunoSEQ assay was v3. Clones were read by immunoSEQ multiplex PCR, and TCRdb kept only the in-frame ones, dropping some. Here the sample spans about 50,000 clones, just over 70% being singletons. Germline V lookup: CDR1 LNHDA, CDR2 SQIVND (reference sequence). V lost 4 bases and J lost 1, with 8 bases in between. The CDR3 contains 13 residues. This material consisted of tumor tissue, taken at baseline. V is TRBV19 and J is TRBJ2-7; TRBD1 might be the D (6 bases). The sequence was collected from a person aged 25 to 80 with non-small cell lung cancer. The CDR3: CASSSDRSYEQYF. The DNA for the CDR3 is TGTGCCAGTAGTAGCGACAGGTCCTACGAGCAGTACTTC.